This T cell receptor (beta chain) was sequenced in a study of regulatory T cells in long-lasting Graves disease. Overall study: Those Graves' patients who were newly diagnosed had been on antithyroid drugs under 3 months.

Study results and caveats: No thyroid tissue was studied; the work used peripheral blood only. Under persistent disease, TRBV28, TRBJ1-2 and TRBJ2-5 were used preferentially.

On this clonotype: Its antigen is undetermined.

Time point noted: newly diagnosed GD, antithyroid drugs for less than 3 months. The TCR library was made from RNA extracted from PBMCs. This CDR3 region has 15 residues. In germline, CDR1 is LNHDA, CDR2 SQIVND (reference sequence). V lost 3 bases, J lost 4 bases, and 6 bases stayed unmatched. Arm-PCR with iRepertoire HTBI primers amplified the CDR3 regions for these TCR beta libraries. TCRdb processed the multiplex PCR reads anew with MiXCR; each CDR3 protein has one entry. This table holds roughly 380,000 distinct CDR3 sequences, 15% to 18% found once. This chain joins TRBV19 and TRBJ2-7, with TRBD1 matching over 10 bases. The receptor's source is a female donor with Graves disease. Sample: peripheral blood mononuclear cells (PBMCs), taken at new diagnosis, from a patient treated with antithyroid drugs. The CDR3 reads CASSISTGGEYEQYF. The DNA of the CDR3 is TGTGCCAGTAGTATCTCGACAGGGGGCGAGTACGAGCAGTACTTC.